Each of the 14 T cell receptor beta chains below was sequenced from the same sample in a study of glioma-infiltrating T cells listed by TCRdb under 2016. The sequencer was an Illumina MiSeq. TCR alpha and beta CDR3 regions were amplified with the iRepertoire nested amplicon-rescue multiplex PCR (arm-PCR) platform from RNA. TCRdb's own reprocessing of the public reads used fastp at Q25 and MiXCR and kept productive beta chains. Records with the same CDR3 protein are collapsed into one entry carrying the most frequent genes and DNA. The sample table contains roughly 200,000 distinct CDR3 sequences; only one count was recorded for around 30% of them. In total, the top ten clones hold around 20% of the sample. The specimen sequenced was glioma tissue, nonneoplastic brain tissue, or PBMCs (not recorded which). Source of these receptors: a human donor with low-grade glioma or glioblastoma, undergoing nonglioma brain surgery, or in good health (not recorded which).

For this clonotype: This may stem from a read error, because a much larger clone lies one nucleotide away. The chain is built from TRBV19 and TRBJ2-1; possible D gene TRBD1, 6 bases. The CDR3 consists of 17 residues. Trimming removed 2 bases from V and 1 base from J, with 15 bases in between. Germline V gives CDR1 LNHDA, CDR2 SQIVND (reference sequence). The CDR3 sequence: CASSISGQGSSYNEQFF. DNA for the CDR3: TGTGCCAGTAGTATAAGTGGGCAGGGGTCTTCCTACAATGAGCAGTTCTTC.

This clonotype was recorded a few times. CDR3 region: CASSRGTGDEQYF. For the CDR3, the DNA is TGCGCCAGCAGCCGCGGGACAGGGGACGAGCAGTACTTC. The chain links TRBV5-1 to TRBJ2-7, with 10 nucleotides matching TRBD1. The V gene end was trimmed by 4 bases and the J gene end by 5 bases; junction bases not matched to a gene: 3. CDR3 length equals 13 residues. CDR1 and CDR2 (germline): SGHRS, YFSETQ.

This clonotype has at least ten counts. The rearrangement links TRBV7-8 to TRBJ1-1; possibly TRBD1 for D (5 bases). V dropped 1 base and J dropped 7 bases, with 7 bases sitting between them. The CDR3 has 12 residues. The germline V gene has CDR1 SGHVS and CDR2 FQNEAQ. CDR3 nucleotides: TGTGCCAGCAGCTTAGGGGGCAGTGAAGCTTTCTTT. Translated, it gives CASSLGGSEAFF.

There are many counts of this clonotype. The chain is built from TRBV20-1 and TRBJ2-7; D possibly corresponds to TRBD2 (5 bases). CDR1 is DFQATT, CDR2 SNEGSKA, per germline (reference sequence). The CDR3 totals 13 residues. Trimming shortened V by 3 bases and J by 3 bases, and 12 bases separated the two germline ends. CDR3 DNA sequence: TGCAGTGCTAGTTCCGGGGATCTCTACGAGCAGTACTTC. Amino acids: CSASSGDLYEQYF.

V usage is TRBV14 and J usage is TRBJ2-7; 8 bases map to TRBD2. Unmatched junction bases numbered 7, after V lost 6 bases and J lost 0 bases. This CDR3 has 15 amino acids. Germline V lookup: CDR1 SGHDN, CDR2 FVKESK. This CDR3 reads CASSQSGTSSYEQYF. CDR3 bases: TGTGCCAGCAGTCAATCCGGGACTAGCTCCTACGAGCAGTACTTC.

The table lists this clonotype with many counts. This sequence joins TRBV5-4 and TRBJ2-5, with D perhaps matching TRBD2 (5 bases). The CDR3 sequence is 17 residues long. V lost 4 bases and J 7 bases, leaving 26 bases between the germline ends. Germline V lookup: CDR1 SGHNT, CDR2 YYREEE (reference sequence). DNA of the CDR3: TGTGCCAGCAGCCCCGTTTCCCGAGCGGTTGCCGCTGGGACCCAGTACTTC. Amino acid sequence: CASSPVSRAVAAGTQYF.

Note on this clonotype: Compared with germline, one end of the junction differs, possibly owing to a read error. The chain uses TRBV11-2 and TRBJ1-5; 8 nucleotides align to TRBD1. The CDR3 sequence is 14 residues long. CDR1 is SGHAT and CDR2 is FQNNGV in the germline V gene. CDR3 nucleotide sequence: TGTGCCAGCAGCCCCGGGACAGGAAATCAGCTCCAGCATTTT. This sequence encodes CASSPGTGNQLQHF.

This clonotype was observed many times. The J gene is TRBJ1-1, the V gene TRBV25-1; weak D call: TRBD1 (5 bases). V lost 5 bases, J lost 5 bases, and 15 bases lay in between. The CDR3 contains 14 residues. Germline values: CDR1 MGHDK, CDR2 SYGVNS. DNA for the CDR3: TGTGCCAGCAGTCCGAAGGGGTATGGAACTGAAGCTTTCTTT. It encodes CASSPKGYGTEAFF. Based on the CDR3 plus reference TRBV25-1 and TRBJ1-1, the full variable domain is EADIYQTPRYLVIGTGKKITLECSQTMGHDKMYWYQQDPGMELHLIHYSYGVNSTEKGDLSSESTVSRIRTEHFPLTLESARPSHTSQYLCASSPKGYGTEAFFGQGTRLTVV.

The rearrangement uses TRBV7-3 and TRBJ2-1; TRBD2 agrees at 11 bases. V gave up 5 bases and J gave up 7 bases; unmatched junction bases: 13. The germline V gene encodes CDR1 SGHTA and CDR2 FQGTGA. CDR3 size: 17 residues. Here the CDR3 reads CASSPLSSGRSGNEQFF. For the CDR3, the DNA is TGTGCCAGCAGCCCGCTGTCTAGCGGGAGGTCTGGAAATGAGCAGTTCTTC.

The chain has TRBV29-1 and TRBJ2-7, with 9 bases that match TRBD2. The CDR3 is 14 amino acids. From germline, CDR1 is SQVTM and CDR2 ANQGSEA. V gave up 6 bases and J gave up 1 base; unmatched junction bases: 7. The CDR3 nucleotides are TGCAGCGTGGTAACGACTAGCGGATCCTACGAGCAGTACTTC. Its protein is CSVVTTSGSYEQYF.

This clonotype has ten or more counts. The CDR3 sequence is CASSPHVQETQYF. As DNA, the CDR3 is TGTGCCAGCAGCCCCCATGTCCAAGAGACCCAGTACTTC. The chain combines TRBV14 with TRBJ2-5; no firm D call. Germline values: CDR1 SGHDN, CDR2 FVKESK. CDR3 length: 13 amino acids. The ends were cut back, 4 bases at V and 1 base at J, with 7 bases in the middle.

The chain is built from TRBV6-1 and TRBJ1-2, with a tentative D call TRBD1 (6 bases). The CDR3 is made up of 13 amino acids. Trimming removed 6 bases at V and 8 bases at J, with 16 bases between. The germline V gene encodes CDR1 MNHNS and CDR2 SASEGT. CDR3 region: CASSPPTGFGYTF. The CDR3 DNA reads TGTGCCAGCAGCCCCCCGACAGGCTTCGGCTACACCTTC.

This clonotype has only a few counts. The chain has TRBV12-3 or TRBV12-4 and TRBJ2-1; 7 bases map to TRBD1. There are 16 residues in the CDR3. V was pared by 3 bases and J by 3 bases, with 8 bases of the junction left unmatched. CDR3 DNA: TGTGCCAGCAGTTTGTTCGCAGGGGGTGGCTACAATGAGCAGTTCTTC. Translating gives CASSLFAGGGYNEQFF.

The table lists this clonotype with many counts. The chain recombines TRBV18 with TRBJ1-1; D perhaps matches TRBD1 (5 bases). The CDR3 has 15 amino acids. Germline CDR1 and CDR2: KGHSH and LQKENI. Trimming took off 6 bases at V and 0 bases at J, with 14 bases between the two ends. This CDR3 reads CASSVNRGVNTEAFF. CDR3 in DNA: TGTGCCAGCTCCGTAAACAGAGGGGTGAACACTGAAGCTTTCTTT.